This paragraph covers one T cell receptor (beta chain) sequence. The target antigen is unknown. Sequencing used immunoSEQ multiplex PCR; TCRdb keeps in-frame clones, though not all of them. The sample lists roughly 600,000 clones, about 98% occurring once. Naive CD8 cells lacked CD45RO, underwent positive selection for CCR7 and left out terminally differentiated effector memory CD45RA+ cells. These data originate in a study of shared clonotypes between healthy human individuals. The CDR3 consists of 13 residues. The ends were cut back, 1 base at V and 4 bases at J, with 8 bases in the middle. CDR1 is SGHAT and CDR2 is FQNNGV in the germline V gene. Study-level points and caveats: Memory subsets generally showed lower estimated richness than naive subsets. Some clonotypes were shared by all four sorted-subset donors, while others were not shared. The non-shared ones had lower generation probabilities than the shared ones.

The sample taken for sequencing was naive CD8+ T cells sorted from blood. The chain carries TRBV11-2 and TRBJ2-7, with unresolved D. The sequence was obtained from a man aged 25 to 40 in good health. This CDR3 is CASSLGLVYEQYF. The CDR3 DNA follows: TGTGCCAGCAGCTTAGGTCTAGTGTACGAGCAGTACTTC.